This T cell receptor (beta chain) was captured in a study of blood T cell repertoires in COVID-19. Study summary: COVID-19 samples, acute and convalescent, were from the United States, Italy and Spain. PBMCs, B-cell-depleted T cells, or T cells were the source of the cDNA or gDNA that made up the material.

The CDR3 spans 13 residues. CDR1 and CDR2 (germline): GTSNPN, SVGIG (reference sequence). As originally analysed: By means of reference gene primer amplification, nucleated cell counts were estimated. Using immunoSEQ multiplex PCR, the repertoire was profiled, and TCRdb retains in-frame clones only, with some absent. V and J calls plus clone size are reproduced from that table; the DNA served to infer D and trimming. This table holds 100,000 or so clones, around 80% found once. This clonotype was sampled from a woman over 75 with acute or convalescent COVID-19. The chain employs TRBV30 and TRBJ1-1; tentative D call: TRBD1 (6 bases). The sequencing input was peripheral blood. CDR3 DNA: TGTACCCCGGTGGGGGCGGGGGACACTGAAGCTTTCTTT. It specifies CTPVGAGDTEAFF. Together with reference TRBV30 and TRBJ1-1, the CDR3 gives the full variable domain: SQTIHQWPATLVQPVGSPLSLECTVEGTSNPNLYWYRQAAGRGLQLLFYSVGIGQISSEVPQNLSASRPQDRQFILSSKKLLLSDSGFYLCTPVGAGDTEAFFGQGTRLTVV.